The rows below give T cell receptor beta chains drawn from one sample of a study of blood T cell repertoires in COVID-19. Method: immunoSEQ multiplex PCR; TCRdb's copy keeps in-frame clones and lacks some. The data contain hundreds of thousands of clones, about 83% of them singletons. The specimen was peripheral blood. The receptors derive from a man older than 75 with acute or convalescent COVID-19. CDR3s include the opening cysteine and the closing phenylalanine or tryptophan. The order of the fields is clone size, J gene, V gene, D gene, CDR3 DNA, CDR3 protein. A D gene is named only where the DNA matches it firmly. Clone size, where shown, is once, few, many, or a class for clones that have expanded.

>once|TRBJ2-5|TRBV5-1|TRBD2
TGCGCCAGCAGCCGTACTGGGACTAGCGGGACGCAAGAGACCCAGTACTTC
CASSRTGTSGTQETQYF
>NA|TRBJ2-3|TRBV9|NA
TGTGCCAGCAGCGTCGGTAGCGGTAGCACAGATACGCAGTATTTT
CASSVGSGSTDTQYF
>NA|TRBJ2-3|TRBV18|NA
TGTGCCAGCTCACCGAGAGATACGCAGTATTTT
CASSPRDTQYF
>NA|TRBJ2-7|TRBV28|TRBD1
TGTGCCAGCAGGCCCCCCCCGGGACAGGGGTTGTACGAGCAGTACTTC
CASRPPPGQGLYEQYF
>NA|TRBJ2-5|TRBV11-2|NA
TGTGCCAGCAGACGGGGAGAGACCCAGTACTTC
CASRRGETQYF
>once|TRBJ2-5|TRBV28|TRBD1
TGTGCCAGCAGTTTAGGACAGGGAGTAGGGGCCCAGTACTTC
CASSLGQGVGAQYF
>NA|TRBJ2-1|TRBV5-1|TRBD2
TGCGCCAGCAGCTTGGCCGCGACTAGCGGGTGGGATGAGCAGTTCTTC
CASSLAATSGWDEQFF
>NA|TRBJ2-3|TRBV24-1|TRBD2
TGTGCCACCAGTGGCGGTTCGGGGACTAGTCCCTTCACAGATACGCAGTATTTT
CATSGGSGTSPFTDTQYF
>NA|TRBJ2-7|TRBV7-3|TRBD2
TGTGCCAGCAGCTTAGAGGGTACTAGCGGTGCCTACGAGCAGTACTTC
CASSLEGTSGAYEQYF
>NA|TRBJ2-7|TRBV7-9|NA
TGTGCCAGCAGCTTAACCCAGGGTTCGGCTCACGAGCAGTACTTC
CASSLTQGSAHEQYF
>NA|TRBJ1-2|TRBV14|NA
TGTGCCAGCAGCCAAGGACTCAACTATGGCTACACCTTC
CASSQGLNYGYTF
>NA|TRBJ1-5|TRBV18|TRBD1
TGTGCCAGCTCAGGGACAGGAGGTCAGCCCCAGCATTTT
CASSGTGGQPQHF
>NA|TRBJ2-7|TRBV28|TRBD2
TGTGCCAGCAGTGGACTAGCGGGAGGTCCCTACGAGCAGTACTTC
CASSGLAGGPYEQYF
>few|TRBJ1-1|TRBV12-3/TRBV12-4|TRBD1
TGTGCCAGCAGTCGCGGGACAGGGGATGGAGCTTTCTTT
CASSRGTGDGAFF
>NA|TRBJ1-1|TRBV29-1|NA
TGCAGCGTCGGGGAACGGGACACTGAAGCTTTCTTT
CSVGERDTEAFF
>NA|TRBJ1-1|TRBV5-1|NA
TGCGCCAGCAGCTTCGGGGGGTCGTACACTGAAGCTTTCTTT
CASSFGGSYTEAFF
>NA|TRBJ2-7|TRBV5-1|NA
TGCGCCAGCAGCTTGAATGGACTGATATACGAGCAGTACTTC
CASSLNGLIYEQYF
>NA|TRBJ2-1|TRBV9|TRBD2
TGTGCCAGCAGCGTAGAGGGGACTAGTAATTCCTTTTTGTTCTTC
CASSVEGTSNSFLFF
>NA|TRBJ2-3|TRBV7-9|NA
TGTGCCAGCAGCTTATCGCCAGGGGAGTCGCAGTATTTT
CASSLSPGESQYF
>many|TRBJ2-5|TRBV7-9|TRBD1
TGTGCCAGCAGCCCGGGACAGGGGGCGACTAGCGGGGAGACCCAGTACTTC
CASSPGQGATSGETQYF
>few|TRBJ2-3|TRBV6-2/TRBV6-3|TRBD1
TGTGCCAGCACCCCCCGGACAGGAAGAGATACGCAGTATTTT
CASTPRTGRDTQYF
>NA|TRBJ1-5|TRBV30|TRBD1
TGTGCCTTTTCACAGGGGCCGTCTAATCCCCAGCATTTT
CAFSQGPSNPQHF
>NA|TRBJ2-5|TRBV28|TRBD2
TGTGCCAGCAGTCAGATAGCGGGAAAGTACCAAGAGACCCAGTACTTC
CASSQIAGKYQETQYF
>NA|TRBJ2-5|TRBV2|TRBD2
TGTGCCAGCACCTGGACTAGCGGGGATCAAGAGACCCAGTACTTC
CASTWTSGDQETQYF
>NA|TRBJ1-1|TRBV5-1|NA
TGCGCCAGCAGCTTCGGTCGGGGGGGGACTGAAGCTTTCTTT
CASSFGRGGTEAFF
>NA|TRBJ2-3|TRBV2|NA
TGTGCCAGCAGTGTACAGCCCCCAGATACGCAGTATTTT
CASSVQPPDTQYF
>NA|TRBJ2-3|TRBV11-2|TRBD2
TGTGCCAGCACGGCTAGCGGGAGTTGGGGGACAGATACGCAGTATTTT
CASTASGSWGTDTQYF
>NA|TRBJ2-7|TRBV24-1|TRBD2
TGTGCCACCAGTGTGAGGCTAGCGGGAGTTGGGGGACACGAGCAGTACTTC
CATSVRLAGVGGHEQYF
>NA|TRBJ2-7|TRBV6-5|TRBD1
TGTGCCAGCAGCGCGGGACAGGGAGCCTACGAGCAGTACTTC
CASSAGQGAYEQYF
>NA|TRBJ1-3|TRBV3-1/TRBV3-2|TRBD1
TGTGCCAGCAGCCGAGGGACAGGGGGCGGAAACACCATATATTTT
CASSRGTGGGNTIYF
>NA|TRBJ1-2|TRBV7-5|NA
TGTGTCAGAAGCTCCTCGTTCAAGGGGGACTATGGCTACACCTTC
CVRSSSFKGDYGYTF
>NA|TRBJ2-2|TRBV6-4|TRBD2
TGTGCCAGCAGTTTCCTAGCGGGGGGACCGAACACCGGGGAGCTGTTTTTT
CASSFLAGGPNTGELFF
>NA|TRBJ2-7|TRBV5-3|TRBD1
TGTGCCAGAAGTTCTGACCGACAGGGGGTCTTTTACGAGCAGTACTTC
CARSSDRQGVFYEQYF
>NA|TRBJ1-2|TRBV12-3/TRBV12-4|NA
TGTGCCAGCAGTATCAGGGCCGAATATGGCTACACCTTC
CASSIRAEYGYTF
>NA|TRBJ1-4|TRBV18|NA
TGTGCCAGCTCACCATCGACAGATACAACTAATGAAAAACTGTTTTTT
CASSPSTDTTNEKLFF
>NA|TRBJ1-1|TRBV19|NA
TGTGCCAGTAGTGTTGAGAAGAACACTGAAGCTTTCTTT
CASSVEKNTEAFF
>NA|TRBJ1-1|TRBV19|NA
TGTGCCAGTAGTATTTTCGCAGCGGGGAACACTGAAGCTTTCTTT
CASSIFAAGNTEAFF
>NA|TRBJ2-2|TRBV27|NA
TGTGCCAGCAGTTCAGGGCGTCATACCGGGGAGCTGTTTTTT
CASSSGRHTGELFF
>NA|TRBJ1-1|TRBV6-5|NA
TGTGCCAGCAGTTACGGGGCAGGGGCGAACACTGAAGCTTTCTTT
CASSYGAGANTEAFF
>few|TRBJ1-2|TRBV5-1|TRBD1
TGCGCCAGCAGCTTAGCTGCACAGGGGGCGAATGTTGGCTACACCTTC
CASSLAAQGANVGYTF
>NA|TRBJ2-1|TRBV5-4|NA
TGTGCCAGCAGCTTGGCAACTTTCCGGAGTGAGCAGTTCTTC
CASSLATFRSEQFF
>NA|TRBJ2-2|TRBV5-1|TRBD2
TGCGCCAGCAGCTTGGCGGATGGACTAGTATCTGGGGAGCTGTTTTTT
CASSLADGLVSGELFF
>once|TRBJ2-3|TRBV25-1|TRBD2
TGTGCCAGCAGTGGAAATATAGCGGGATTAAGCACAGATACGCAGTATTTT
CASSGNIAGLSTDTQYF
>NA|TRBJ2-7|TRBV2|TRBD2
TGTGCCAGCAGTGCTAGCGGGAGAATCCCCTACGAGCAGTACTTC
CASSASGRIPYEQYF
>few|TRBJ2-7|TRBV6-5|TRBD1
TGTGCCAGCAGCGATTTGGACAGGGGGCTTAACGAGCAGTACTTC
CASSDLDRGLNEQYF
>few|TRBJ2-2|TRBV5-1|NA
TGCGCCAGCAGCCAGGGAAGCGGACAGCCACTCACCGGGGAGCTGTTTTTT
CASSQGSGQPLTGELFF
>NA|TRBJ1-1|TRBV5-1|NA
TGCGCCAGCAGCTTGACGGGGGGGCTAAGTGAGACTTTCTTT
CASSLTGGLSETFF
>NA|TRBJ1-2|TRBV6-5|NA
TGTGCCAGCAGTTACTCGCTCCAGGGAGGAAAGGGTGGCTACACCTTC
CASSYSLQGGKGGYTF
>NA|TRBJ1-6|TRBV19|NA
TGTGCCAGTAGTAAGGTCGGACAGCTTAATTCACCCCTCCACTTT
CASSKVGQLNSPLHF
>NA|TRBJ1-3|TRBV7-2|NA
TGTGCCAGCAGCTTAGTTCGGGATGGAAACACCATATATTTT
CASSLVRDGNTIYF
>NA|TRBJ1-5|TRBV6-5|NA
TGTGCCTCCCAGTGGGAGGAGGGAATCAGCCCCCAGCATTTT
CASQWEEGISPQHF
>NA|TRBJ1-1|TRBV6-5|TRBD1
TGTGCCGGAGGACAGGGGAACACTGAAGCTTTCTTT
CAGGQGNTEAFF
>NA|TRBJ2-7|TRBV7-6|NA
TGTGCCAGCAGCCTAGGGCCCTCCACCTACGAGCAGTACTTC
CASSLGPSTYEQYF
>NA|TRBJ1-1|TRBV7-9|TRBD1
TGTGCCCTCGGGGAGGACAGGGCGAAGACTGAAGCTTTCTTT
CALGEDRAKTEAFF
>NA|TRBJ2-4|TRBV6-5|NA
TGTGCCAGCAGTTACTCGACTGGACAAGGGAACATTCAGTACTTC
CASSYSTGQGNIQYF
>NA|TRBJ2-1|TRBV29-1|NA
TGCAGCGAGACTAGTTACAATGAGCAGTTCTTC
CSETSYNEQFF